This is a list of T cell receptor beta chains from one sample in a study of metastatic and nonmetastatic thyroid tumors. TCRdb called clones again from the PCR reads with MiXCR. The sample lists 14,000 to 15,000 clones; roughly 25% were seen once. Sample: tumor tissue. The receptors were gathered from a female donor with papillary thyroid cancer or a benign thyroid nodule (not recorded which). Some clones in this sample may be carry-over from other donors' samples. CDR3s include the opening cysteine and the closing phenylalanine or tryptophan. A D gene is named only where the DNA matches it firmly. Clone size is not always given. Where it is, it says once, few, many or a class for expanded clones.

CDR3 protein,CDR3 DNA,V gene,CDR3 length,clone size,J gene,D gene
CASSKGLSNQPQHF,TGTGCCAGCTCAAAGGGGCTTAGCAATCAGCCCCAGCATTTT,TRBV18,14,many,TRBJ1-5,NA
CASSLEGTEAFF,TGCGCCAGCAGCTTGGAGGGCACTGAAGCTTTCTTT,TRBV5-1,12,NA,TRBJ1-1,NA
CASSTSGNQPQHF,TGTGCCAGCAGCACCTCGGGGAATCAGCCCCAGCATTTT,TRBV7-3,13,many,TRBJ1-5,NA
CSARRSGTYEQYF,TGCAGTGCTAGAAGGTCCGGGACCTACGAGCAGTACTTC,TRBV20-1,13,NA,TRBJ2-7,NA
CASSGTGEFF,TGTGCCAGCAGCGGGACAGGGGAGTTCTTC,TRBV7-2,10,NA,TRBJ2-1,TRBD1
CASSIVPGEGQYF,TGTGCCAGTAGTATAGTTCCAGGGGAAGGTCAGTACTTC,TRBV19,13,large,TRBJ2-7,NA
CASSQDWGGAYEQYF,TGTGCCAGCAGCCAAGATTGGGGGGGGGCTTACGAGCAGTACTTC,TRBV4-2,15,many,TRBJ2-7,NA
CASRSTSGDSSHEQYF,TGTGCCAGCAGATCCACTAGCGGAGACTCTTCCCACGAGCAGTACTTC,TRBV6-1,16,NA,TRBJ2-7,TRBD2
CASSSRGGAFF,TGTGCCAGCAGTTCTCGGGGAGGAGCTTTCTTT,TRBV6-5,11,medium-sized,TRBJ1-1,NA
CASSLEGQSNVVF,TGTGCCAGCAGCTTAGAGGGCCAGTCAAATGTTGTTTTT,TRBV13,13,few,TRBJ1-3,NA
CASSRGRSQANYGYTF,TGTGCCAGCAGCCGGGGGAGGAGCCAGGCTAACTATGGCTACACCTTC,TRBV5-4,16,NA,TRBJ1-2,NA
CASRDRISTYEQYF,TGTGCCAGCAGAGACAGAATCAGTACCTACGAGCAGTACTTC,TRBV6-1,14,NA,TRBJ2-7,NA
CASSPLISDRGYEQYF,TGTGCCAGCAGTCCACTGATTTCCGACAGGGGCTACGAGCAGTACTTC,TRBV12-3/TRBV12-4,16,NA,TRBJ2-7,TRBD1
CSASRDSPSNEQFF,TGCAGTGCTTCTCGGGACTCGCCATCCAATGAGCAGTTCTTC,TRBV20-1,14,many,TRBJ2-1,NA
CASRTQGDYVYTF,TGTGCCAGCAGGACACAGGGCGACTATGTCTACACCTTT,TRBV28,13,few,TRBJ1-2,NA
CASSFGTGHYGYTF,TGTGCCAGCAGTTTCGGGACAGGGCACTATGGCTACACCTTC,TRBV28,14,medium-sized,TRBJ1-2,TRBD1
CSVVDSPRPMGYTF,TGCAGCGTTGTAGACAGCCCCCGACCTATGGGCTACACCTTC,TRBV29-1,14,many,TRBJ1-2,NA
CASSSHPTSFYEQFF,TGTGCCAGCAGCTCGCACCCGACTAGTTTCTATGAGCAGTTCTTC,TRBV3-1,15,many,TRBJ2-1,NA
CASSVGGGHTEAFF,TGTGCCAGCAGCGTAGGTGGGGGGCACACTGAAGCTTTCTTT,TRBV9,14,many,TRBJ1-1,NA
CASSLASLDTGELFF,TGTGCCAGCAGTTTGGCAAGCCTGGACACCGGGGAGCTGTTTTTT,TRBV28,15,medium-sized,TRBJ2-2,NA
CASSDWAGDSPLHF,TGTGCCAGCAGTGACTGGGCAGGGGACTCACCCCTCCACTTT,TRBV6-1,14,NA,TRBJ1-6,NA
CASSLGQGYKTQYF,TGTGCCAGCAGCTTGGGGCAGGGCTACAAGACCCAGTACTTC,TRBV7-9,14,many,TRBJ2-5,NA
CASSQRLGGDNEQFF,TGTGCCAGCAGTCAACGACTAGGGGGGGACAATGAGCAGTTCTTC,TRBV28,15,few,TRBJ2-1,NA
CSTNGYYGYTF,TGCAGTACCAATGGGTACTATGGCTACACCTTC,TRBV20-1,11,NA,TRBJ1-2,NA
CSARLDGANVLTF,TGCAGTGCTAGGCTCGATGGGGCCAACGTCCTGACTTTC,TRBV20-1,13,many,TRBJ2-6,NA
CASSLMSRRLRGGELFF,TGTGCCAGCAGCTTGATGTCCCGGAGGTTGAGAGGCGGGGAGCTGTTTTTT,TRBV5-6,17,many,TRBJ2-2,NA
CASSRGGGRADTQYF,TGTGCCAGCAGCCGTGGGGGCGGGAGGGCCGATACGCAGTATTTT,TRBV7-8,15,NA,TRBJ2-3,TRBD2
CSARDRLAGLQETQYF,TGCAGTGCTAGAGACCGATTAGCGGGGCTCCAAGAGACCCAGTACTTC,TRBV20-1,16,NA,TRBJ2-5,TRBD2
CASSSHSETQYF,TGCGCCAGCAGTTCCCACTCGGAGACCCAGTACTTC,TRBV5-1,12,many,TRBJ2-5,NA
CASSTGQGSPETQYF,TGTGCCAGCAGCACAGGACAGGGATCCCCAGAGACCCAGTACTTC,TRBV11-2,15,NA,TRBJ2-5,TRBD1
CASSLAPSGGAGQETQYF,TGTGCCAGCAGCTTAGCACCTAGCGGGGGGGCGGGCCAAGAGACCCAGTACTTC,TRBV7-2,18,NA,TRBJ2-5,TRBD2
CATSREASATDTQYF,TGTGCCACCAGCAGAGAGGCGTCAGCCACAGATACGCAGTATTTT,TRBV15,15,NA,TRBJ2-3,NA
CASSATGYSNQPQHF,TGTGCCAGCAGTGCGACAGGTTATAGCAATCAGCCCCAGCATTTT,TRBV6-1,15,few,TRBJ1-5,NA
CASSLMIGRRETQCF,TGTGCCAGCAGTTTAATGATCGGGAGAAGGGAGACCCAGTGCTTC,TRBV27,15,few,TRBJ2-5,NA
CASSQDRTYGYTF,TGTGCCAGCTCGCAGGACAGGACATATGGCTACACCTTC,TRBV18,13,medium-sized,TRBJ1-2,TRBD1
CASSQGGSLGVTEAFF,TGCGCCAGCAGCCAAGGGGGATCTCTGGGTGTCACTGAAGCTTTCTTT,TRBV4-1,16,NA,TRBJ1-1,NA
CASSLMSKGGNEQFF,TGTGCCAGCAGCTTAATGAGTAAAGGGGGCAATGAGCAGTTCTTC,TRBV7-8,15,many,TRBJ2-1,NA
CASSQEGSVETQYF,TGTGCCAGCAGCCAAGAAGGGAGCGTGGAGACCCAGTACTTC,TRBV14,14,NA,TRBJ2-5,NA
CASSPAHGHREVTEAFF,TGTGCCAGCAGCCCGGCCCACGGTCACAGGGAAGTCACTGAAGCTTTCTTT,TRBV11-2,17,many,TRBJ1-1,NA
CASSQVVRGLAGGETQYF,TGTGCCAGCAGCCAAGTCGTACGGGGACTAGCGGGTGGAGAGACCCAGTACTTC,TRBV4-2,18,many,TRBJ2-5,TRBD2
CATPLVGGPEQYF,TGTGCCACCCCGCTCGTAGGGGGACCCGAGCAGTACTTC,TRBV24-1,13,medium-sized,TRBJ2-7,NA
CASRRGTGQYEQYF,TGTGCCAGCAGGAGGGGGACAGGGCAATACGAGCAGTACTTC,TRBV2,14,medium-sized,TRBJ2-7,TRBD1
CASSYKVSGLWGYTF,TGTGCCAGCAGTTACAAGGTGTCGGGACTCTGGGGCTACACCTTC,TRBV6-6,15,medium-sized,TRBJ1-2,NA
CASSLLGSAGLTDTQYF,TGCGCCAGCAGCTTGCTAGGTTCAGCGGGACTCACAGATACGCAGTATTTT,TRBV4-3,17,NA,TRBJ2-3,TRBD2
CASSLYLASNQPQHF,TGTGCCAGCAGTTTATATTTGGCGAGCAATCAGCCCCAGCATTTT,TRBV28,15,NA,TRBJ1-5,NA
CVSSWASGNTGELFF,TGTGTCAGCAGTTGGGCTAGCGGTAACACCGGGGAGCTGTTTTTT,TRBV12-3/TRBV12-4,15,NA,TRBJ2-2,TRBD2
CASSRVGTGGTDTQYF,TGTGCCAGCAGCCGGGTCGGGACGGGTGGCACAGATACGCAGTATTTT,TRBV11-1,16,NA,TRBJ2-3,NA
CASKTLAGGYEQYF,TGTGCCAGCAAAACCCTAGCGGGAGGCTACGAGCAGTACTTC,TRBV2,14,NA,TRBJ2-7,TRBD2
CASQLGAEAFF,TGTGCCAGCCAATTAGGGGCTGAAGCTTTCTTT,TRBV7-9,11,many,TRBJ1-1,NA
CASRSTGGVGNTIYF,TGTGCCAGCAGATCGACAGGGGGCGTTGGAAACACCATATATTTT,TRBV5-6,15,NA,TRBJ1-3,TRBD1
CASSPFRKKRGQPYEQYF,TGTGCCAGCTCACCATTCCGGAAAAAGAGGGGACAGCCCTACGAGCAGTACTTC,TRBV18,18,many,TRBJ2-7,TRBD1
CASRIGGTGTNYGYTF,TGTGCCAGCAGGATTGGAGGGACAGGGACTAACTATGGCTACACCTTC,TRBV6-1,16,medium-sized,TRBJ1-2,TRBD1
CSARGTSGPRVTGELFF,TGCAGTGCTAGAGGAACTAGCGGCCCTCGGGTGACCGGGGAGCTGTTCTTT,TRBV20-1,17,NA,TRBJ2-2,TRBD2
CASSTLAGGDNEQFF,TGCGCCAGCAGCACCCTAGCGGGAGGAGACAATGAGCAGTTCTTC,TRBV5-1,15,NA,TRBJ2-1,TRBD2
CASSFLGGSPLEQYF,TGCGCCAGCAGCTTCCTTGGTGGTAGCCCCCTCGAGCAGTACTTC,TRBV5-1,15,NA,TRBJ2-7,NA